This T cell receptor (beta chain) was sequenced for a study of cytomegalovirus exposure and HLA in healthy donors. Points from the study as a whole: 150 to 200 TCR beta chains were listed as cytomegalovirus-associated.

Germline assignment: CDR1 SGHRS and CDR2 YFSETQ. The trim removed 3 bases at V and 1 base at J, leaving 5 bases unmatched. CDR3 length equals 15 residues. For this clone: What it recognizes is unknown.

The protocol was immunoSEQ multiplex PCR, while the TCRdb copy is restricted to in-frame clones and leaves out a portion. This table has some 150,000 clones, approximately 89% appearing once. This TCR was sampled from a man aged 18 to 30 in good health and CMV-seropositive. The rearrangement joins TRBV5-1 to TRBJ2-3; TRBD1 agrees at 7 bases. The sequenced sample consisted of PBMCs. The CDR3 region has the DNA TGCGCCAGCAGCTCGAGGACAGGCCGCACAGATACGCAGTATTTT. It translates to CASSSRTGRTDTQYF.